This T cell receptor (beta chain) was recovered during a study of blood T cells in healthy people across ages. A J-beta primer mix and a sample-barcoded 5' primer were used in a second PCR of roughly 6 to 11 cycles. TCRdb reanalysed the 5' RACE reads using MiXCR and keeps one entry per CDR3 protein. This sample has approximately 760,000 distinct CDR3 sequences, with approximately 25% found just once. V lost 6 bases to trimming and J lost 6 bases; unmatched junction nucleotides: 8. This CDR3 region has 13 residues. CDR1 is MNHEY, CDR2 SVGEGT, per germline. The sample was also linked to a second study, of T cells of mothers and their children.

The V call is TRBV6-2 or TRBV6-3, the J call TRBJ2-7; TRBD1 matches at 7 bases. This receptor was taken from a boy between 10 and 17 years old in good health. Sequenced sample: blood. This CDR3 reads CASSPGTDPEQYF. Here the CDR3 DNA reads TGTGCCAGCAGCCCCGGGACAGACCCCGAGCAGTACTTC.